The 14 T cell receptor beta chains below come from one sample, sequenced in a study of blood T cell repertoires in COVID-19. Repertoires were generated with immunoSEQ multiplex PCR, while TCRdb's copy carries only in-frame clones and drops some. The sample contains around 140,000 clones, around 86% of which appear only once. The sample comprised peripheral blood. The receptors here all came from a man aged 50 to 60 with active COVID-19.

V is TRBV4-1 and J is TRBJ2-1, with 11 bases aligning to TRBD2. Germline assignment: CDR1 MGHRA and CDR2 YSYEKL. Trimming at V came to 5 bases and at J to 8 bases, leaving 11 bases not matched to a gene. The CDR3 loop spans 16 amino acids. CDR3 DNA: TGCGCCAGCAGCTCTACTAGCGGGGGCCCGGGGGATGAGCAGTTCTTC. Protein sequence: CASSSTSGGPGDEQFF.

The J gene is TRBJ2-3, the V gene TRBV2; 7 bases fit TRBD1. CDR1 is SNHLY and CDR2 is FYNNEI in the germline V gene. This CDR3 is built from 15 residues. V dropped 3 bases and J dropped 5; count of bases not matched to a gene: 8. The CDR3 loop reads CASSDRGGAGDTQYF. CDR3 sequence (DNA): TGTGCCAGCAGTGATAGAGGGGGCGCGGGAGATACGCAGTATTTT. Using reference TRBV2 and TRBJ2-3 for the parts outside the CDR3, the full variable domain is EPEVTQTPSHQVTQMGQEVILRCVPISNHLYFYWYRQILGQKVEFLVSFYNNEISEKSEIFDDQFSVERPDGSNFTLKIRSTKLEDSAMYFCASSDRGGAGDTQYFGPGTRLTVL.

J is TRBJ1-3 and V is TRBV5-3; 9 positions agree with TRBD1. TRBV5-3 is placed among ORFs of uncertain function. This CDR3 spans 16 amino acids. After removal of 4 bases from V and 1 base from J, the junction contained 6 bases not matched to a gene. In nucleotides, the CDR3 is TGTGCCAGAAGCGCGGACAGGGGCGGGTCTGGAAACACCATATATTTT. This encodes CARSADRGGSGNTIYF.

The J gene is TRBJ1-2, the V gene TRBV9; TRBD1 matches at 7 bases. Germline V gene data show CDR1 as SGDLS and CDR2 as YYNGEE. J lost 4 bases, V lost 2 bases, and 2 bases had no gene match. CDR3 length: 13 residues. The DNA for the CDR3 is TGTGCCAGCAGCGTGAGGGGGCCCTATGGCTACACCTTC. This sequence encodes CASSVRGPYGYTF.

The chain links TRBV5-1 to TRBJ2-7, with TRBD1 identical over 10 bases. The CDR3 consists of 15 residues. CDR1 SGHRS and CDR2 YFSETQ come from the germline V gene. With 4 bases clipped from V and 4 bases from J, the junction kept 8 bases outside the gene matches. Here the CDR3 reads CASSPDRGAIYEQYF. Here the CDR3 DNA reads TGCGCCAGCAGCCCGGACAGGGGGGCTATATACGAGCAGTACTTC.

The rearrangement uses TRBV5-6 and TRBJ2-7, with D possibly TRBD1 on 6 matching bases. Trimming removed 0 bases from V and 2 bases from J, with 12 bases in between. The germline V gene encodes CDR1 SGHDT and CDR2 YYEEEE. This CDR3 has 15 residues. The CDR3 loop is CASSLGGTQAYEQYF. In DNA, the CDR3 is TGTGCCAGCAGCTTGGGGGGGACACAGGCCTACGAGCAGTACTTC.

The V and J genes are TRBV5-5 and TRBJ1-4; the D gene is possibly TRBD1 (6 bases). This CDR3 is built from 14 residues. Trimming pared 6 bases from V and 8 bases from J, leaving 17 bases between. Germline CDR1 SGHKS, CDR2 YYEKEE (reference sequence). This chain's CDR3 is CASIGGGAKEKLFF. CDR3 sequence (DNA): TGTGCCAGCATCGGAGGGGGGGCAAAGGAAAAACTGTTTTTT.

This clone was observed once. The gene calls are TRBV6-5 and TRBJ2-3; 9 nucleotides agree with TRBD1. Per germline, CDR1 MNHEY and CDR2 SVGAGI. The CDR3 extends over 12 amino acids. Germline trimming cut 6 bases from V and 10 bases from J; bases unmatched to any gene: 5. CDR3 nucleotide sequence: TGTGCCAGCAGAGAGGGACAGGGTCCGCAGTATTTT. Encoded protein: CASREGQGPQYF.

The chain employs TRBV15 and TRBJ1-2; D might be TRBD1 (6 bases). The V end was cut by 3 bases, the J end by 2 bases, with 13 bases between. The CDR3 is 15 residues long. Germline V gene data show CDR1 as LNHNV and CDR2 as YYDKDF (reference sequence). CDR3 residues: CATSRLTGENYGYTF. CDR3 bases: TGTGCCACCAGCAGGTTGACAGGAGAAAACTATGGCTACACCTTC. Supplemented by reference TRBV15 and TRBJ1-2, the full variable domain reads DAMVIQNPRYQVTQFGKPVTLSCSQTLNHNVMYWYQQKSSQAPKLLFHYYDKDFNNEADTPDNFQSRRPNTSFCFLDIRSPGLGDTAMYLCATSRLTGENYGYTFGSGTRLTVV.

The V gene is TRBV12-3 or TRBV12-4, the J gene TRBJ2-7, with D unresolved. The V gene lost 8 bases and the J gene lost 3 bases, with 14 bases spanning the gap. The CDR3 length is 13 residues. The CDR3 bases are TGTGCCAGCCAACTTGGTTCTTACTACGAGCAGTACTTC. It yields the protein CASQLGSYYEQYF.

CDR3: CSVVWGDVLTF. The CDR3 nucleotides are TGCAGCGTTGTATGGGGGGACGTCCTGACTTTC. The V call is TRBV29-1, the J call TRBJ2-6; a possible D gene is TRBD2 (6 bases). Trimming stripped 4 bases from V and 11 bases from J, with 9 bases between. The CDR3 has 11 residues. Germline lookup yields CDR1 SQVTM and CDR2 ANQGSEA. The whole variable domain, remainder taken from reference TRBV29-1 and TRBJ2-6, is SAVISQKPSRDICQRGTSLTIQCQVDSQVTMMFWYRQQPGQSLTLIATANQGSEATYESGFVIDKFPISRPNLTFSTLTVSNMSPEDSSIYLCSVVWGDVLTFGAGSRLTVL.

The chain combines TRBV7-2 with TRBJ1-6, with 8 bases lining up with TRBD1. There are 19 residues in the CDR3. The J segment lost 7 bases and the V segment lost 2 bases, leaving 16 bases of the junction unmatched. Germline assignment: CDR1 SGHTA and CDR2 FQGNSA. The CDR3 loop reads CASSLRVKGQEGLNSPLHF. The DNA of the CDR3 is TGTGCCAGCAGCTTAAGGGTCAAGGGACAGGAAGGGCTGAATTCACCCCTCCACTTT.

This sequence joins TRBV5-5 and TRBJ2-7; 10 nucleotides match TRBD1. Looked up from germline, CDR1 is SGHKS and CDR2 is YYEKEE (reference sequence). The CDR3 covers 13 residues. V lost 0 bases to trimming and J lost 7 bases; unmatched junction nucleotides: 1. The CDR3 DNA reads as TGTGCCAGCAGCTTGGGGACAGGGGGGGAGCAGTACTTC. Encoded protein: CASSLGTGGEQYF.

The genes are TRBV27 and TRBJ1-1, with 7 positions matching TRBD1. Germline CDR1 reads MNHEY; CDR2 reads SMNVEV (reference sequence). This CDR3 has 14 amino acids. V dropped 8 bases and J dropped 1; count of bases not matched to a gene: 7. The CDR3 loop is CASGPTGRNTEAFF. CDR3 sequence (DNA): TGTGCCAGCGGCCCGACAGGGCGGAACACTGAAGCTTTCTTT.